The 8 T cell receptor beta chains below all came from one sample that was sequenced in a study of OX40 agonist ivuxolimab in advanced cancers. The data were produced by immunoSEQ multiplex PCR, yet TCRdb's version contains in-frame clones alone and is incomplete. Of around 83,000 clones listed, 91% were seen once; the top ten hold about 2%. This specimen was CD4+ or CD8+ T cells sorted from blood, taken in a trial of the OX40 agonist ivuxolimab. The receptors were sampled from an adult with an advanced solid tumor such as melanoma, head and neck, liver or kidney cancer.

This CDR3 is CARSLAPDRGGGYTF. The CDR3 DNA reads as TGTGCCAGAAGCTTGGCTCCTGACAGGGGAGGTGGCTACACCTTC. V and J are TRBV5-3 and TRBJ1-2, with TRBD1 identical over 8 bases. TRBV5-3 has ORF status, its function being uncertain. The CDR3 has 15 amino acids. V lost 0 bases to trimming and J lost 7 bases; unmatched junction nucleotides: 8.

This clone appeared a few times. This chain links TRBV7-2 with TRBJ2-5; D gene uncertain. Between the trimmed V and J ends, which lost 6 bases and 4 bases, there was a span of 6 bases. The CDR3 spans 11 residues. The germline V gene has CDR1 SGHTA and CDR2 FQGNSA. The CDR3 nucleotides read TGTGCCAGCAGACAACTAGAGACCCAGTACTTC. Translation gives CASRQLETQYF.

This chain joins TRBV30 and TRBJ1-6; unclear D gene. The germline gives CDR1 GTSNPN, CDR2 SVGIG (reference sequence). With 4 bases removed from V and 7 bases from J, the gap between germline ends came to 5 bases. The CDR3 has 11 amino acids. In DNA, the CDR3 is TGTGCCTGGACGGCCAATTCACCCCTCCACTTT. Amino acids: CAWTANSPLHF.

The V and J genes are TRBV7-3 and TRBJ2-1, with D perhaps matching TRBD2 (5 bases). The germline CDR1 and CDR2 sequences are SGHTA and FQGTGA. Deletions cut 2 bases from V and 4 bases from J, with 12 bases between. The CDR3 consists of 15 residues. The CDR3 DNA follows: TGTGCCAGCAGCTTAGGGCAGCCGGGGTACAATGAGCAGTTCTTC. Amino acid sequence: CASSLGQPGYNEQFF.

In the case of this clone: The junction departs from the called germline gene at one end, perhaps through a read error. The J gene is TRBJ2-3, the V gene TRBV18; 7 nucleotides match TRBD2. CDR3 length equals 15 residues. Germline assignment: CDR1 KGHSH and CDR2 LQKENI. As DNA, the CDR3 is TGTGCCAACTCACCACCGGCGGGAGTCTCAGATACGCAGTATTTT. Residues: CANSPPAGVSDTQYF.

DNA for the CDR3: TGTGCCAGCAGGCAAGCGGGGGCAAACATTCAGTACTTC. Translation gives CASRQAGANIQYF. This chain joins TRBV2 and TRBJ2-4; 8 bases line up with TRBD2. J was trimmed by 6 bases and V by 6 bases; bases with no gene match: 4. The germline V gene encodes CDR1 SNHLY and CDR2 FYNNEI. This CDR3 is built from 13 residues.

This chain joins TRBV28 and TRBJ2-5; D possibly corresponds to TRBD2 (5 bases). This CDR3 is 12 amino acids long. Germline values: CDR1 MDHEN, CDR2 SYDVKM. Trimming shortened V by 6 bases and J by 7 bases, and 12 bases separated the two germline ends. CDR3 coding DNA: TGTGCCAGCAGGGAGGACCCCTGGACCCAGTACTTC. Translation: CASREDPWTQYF.

This rearrangement joins TRBV6-6 to TRBJ1-2; TRBD1 is a possible D gene (5 bases). The germline gives CDR1 MNHNY, CDR2 SVGAGI (reference sequence). Trimming took 6 bases from V and 8 from J, leaving 19 bases between them. The CDR3 is 14 residues long. For the CDR3, the DNA is TGTGCCAGCAGAGAGTCCAGGGCCTACGGAGGCTACACCTTC. This codes for CASRESRAYGGYTF.